One T cell receptor beta chain is described in this entry. Its target is not known. This record belongs to a study of shared clonotypes between healthy human individuals. Whole-study results and caveats: It was the few donors that limited the genetic and exposure-history diversity represented.

Data came from immunoSEQ multiplex PCR; TCRdb stores just in-frame clones and leaves some out. Of just over 2,000,000 clones listed, roughly 94% are singletons. The specimen was naive CD4+ T cells sorted from blood. This sample's subset: CD45RA+ positively selected. This clonotype was obtained from a man aged 18 to 35 in good health.

The CDR3 region has the DNA TGTGCTGCTGGGGGGAATAATCAGCCCCAGCATTTT. It encodes CAAGGNNQPQHF. The chain joins TRBV19 to TRBJ1-5; a possible D gene is TRBD1 (5 bases). CDR3 length: 12 amino acids. Germline V gene data show CDR1 as LNHDA and CDR2 as SQIVND (reference sequence).